Listed below are T cell receptor beta chains from one sample, sequenced in a study of blood T cells in healthy people across ages. TCRdb re-derived calls from the 5' RACE reads in MiXCR, one entry per CDR3 protein. The sample includes 600,000 to 800,000 distinct CDR3 sequences, over 20% seen only once; the top ten take 3.5% to 4%. Sequencing was carried out using blood. The receptors come from a man in his 70s in good health. CDR3s include the opening cysteine and the closing phenylalanine or tryptophan. The D gene is left open where the match is weak. Some rows mark clone size as missing; the rest say once, few, many or name a class of expanded clone.

abundance,j_gene,len,d_gene,v_gene,CDR3aa,CDR3nt
few,TRBJ1-4,16,NA,TRBV20-1,CSARAIDTATNEKLFF,TGCAGTGCTAGAGCCATCGACACTGCAACTAATGAAAAACTGTTTTTT
few,TRBJ1-1,12,NA,TRBV20-1,CSAAQGGTEAFF,TGCAGTGCTGCACAGGGAGGCACTGAAGCTTTCTTT
few,TRBJ2-3,16,TRBD1,TRBV5-5,CASSLTGTEATDTQYF,TGTGCCAGCAGCCTAACCGGGACAGAGGCCACAGATACGCAGTATTTT
NA,TRBJ2-1,12,NA,TRBV7-9,CASSFGGHEQFF,TGTGCCAGCAGCTTTGGGGGGCATGAGCAGTTCTTC
NA,TRBJ2-4,17,TRBD2,TRBV4-1,CASSPGDFSGSGNIQYF,TGCGCCAGCAGCCCAGGAGATTTTAGCGGGAGCGGAAACATTCAGTACTTC
NA,TRBJ2-2,15,TRBD2,TRBV5-1,CASSTNVPGGEELFF,TGCGCCAGCAGCACAAACGTCCCGGGAGGGGAGGAGCTGTTTTTT
once,TRBJ2-7,14,TRBD2,TRBV20-1,CSARDAGGPYEQYF,TGCAGTGCTAGAGATGCGGGAGGGCCCTACGAGCAGTACTTC
NA,TRBJ2-7,12,NA,TRBV29-1,CSVDTGIHEQYF,TGCAGCGTTGACACAGGGATACACGAGCAGTACTTC
few,TRBJ2-2,15,NA,TRBV6-6,CASSYRSGHTGELFF,TGTGCCAGCAGTTACAGGTCCGGACACACCGGGGAGTTGTTTTTT
many,TRBJ2-7,12,NA,TRBV28,CASSLTGYEQYF,TGTGCCAGCAGCTTAACAGGCTACGAGCAGTACTTC
NA,TRBJ2-4,16,TRBD1,TRBV4-3,CASSQDTGGSKNIQYF,TGCGCCAGCAGCCAAGATACAGGGGGATCCAAAAACATTCAGTACTTC
NA,TRBJ1-5,13,TRBD1,TRBV6-1,CASRQGERQPQHF,TGTGCCAGCAGGCAGGGGGAACGTCAGCCCCAGCATTTT
NA,TRBJ2-3,16,NA,TRBV15,CATSRGSVQSTDTQYF,TGTGCCACCAGCCGAGGTAGCGTCCAGAGCACAGATACGCAGTATTTT
NA,TRBJ1-1,15,NA,TRBV6-5,CASSWSPEMNTEAFF,TGTGCCAGCAGTTGGAGCCCAGAGATGAACACTGAAGCTTTCTTT
NA,TRBJ1-6,14,NA,TRBV20-1,CSASKKIYNSLLHF,TGCAGTGCTAGTAAAAAGATCTATAATTCACTCCTCCACTTT
NA,TRBJ2-7,15,NA,TRBV5-1,CASSLSWRKSGKQYF,TGCGCCAGCAGCTTGTCTTGGAGGAAAAGTGGCAAGCAGTACTTC
few,TRBJ2-5,17,TRBD2,TRBV7-2,CASSLGTSGSILETQYF,TGTGCCAGCAGCTTAGGAACTAGCGGGAGTATCCTAGAGACCCAGTACTTC
few,TRBJ2-1,12,NA,TRBV20-1,CSANPKGTEQFF,TGCAGTGCAAACCCTAAGGGGACTGAGCAGTTCTTC
NA,TRBJ2-1,15,TRBD2,TRBV2,CASRATSGSYNEQFF,TGTGCCAGCAGGGCGACTAGCGGGAGTTACAATGAGCAGTTCTTC
NA,TRBJ2-5,15,NA,TRBV29-1,CSVAPGPRGQETQYF,TGCAGCGTTGCCCCGGGTCCCCGGGGCCAAGAGACCCAGTACTTC